This T cell receptor beta chain was identified in a study of prognosis after radiotherapy for stage I lung cancer. Background on the study: Patients with non-small cell lung cancer were all judged medically inoperable.

Per germline, CDR1 MNHNS and CDR2 SASEGT. The ends were cut back, 3 bases at V and 7 bases at J, with 10 bases in the middle. The CDR3 has 13 amino acids. This clonotype appeared a single time. Antigen unknown. Amplification of the TCR beta CDR3 (from genomic DNA) was done by two-round multiplex PCR. Specific primers for each TRBV and TRBJ gene were what first-round PCR used. TCRdb redid the calling of the multiplex PCR reads with MiXCR, one entry per CDR3 protein. The table shows more than 15,000 distinct CDR3 sequences, with more than 35% occurring only once. Study-wide results and caveats: A fall in unique TCR clone counts followed stereotactic body radiation therapy, with medians of around 10,000 versus 6,900.

The chain uses TRBV6-1 and TRBJ1-5; no definite D call. Sequencing was performed on PBMCs, taken before or after stereotactic body radiation therapy (not recorded which). This sequence originates from a donor of 50 years or more with non-small cell lung cancer. This chain's CDR3 is CASSDEFSQPQHF. CDR3 sequence (DNA): TGTGCCAGCAGTGACGAGTTCTCCCAGCCCCAGCATTTT.